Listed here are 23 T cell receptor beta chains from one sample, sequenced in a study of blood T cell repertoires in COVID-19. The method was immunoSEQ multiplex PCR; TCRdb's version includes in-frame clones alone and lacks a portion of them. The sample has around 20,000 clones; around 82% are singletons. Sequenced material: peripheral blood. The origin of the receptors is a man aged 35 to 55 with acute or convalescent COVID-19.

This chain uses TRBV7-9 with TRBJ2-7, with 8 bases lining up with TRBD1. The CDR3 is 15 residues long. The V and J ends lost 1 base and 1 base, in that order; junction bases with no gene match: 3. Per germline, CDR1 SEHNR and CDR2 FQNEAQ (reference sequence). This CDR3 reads CASSLGGTGSYEQYF. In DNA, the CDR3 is TGTGCCAGCAGCTTAGGTGGGACAGGTTCCTACGAGCAGTACTTC.

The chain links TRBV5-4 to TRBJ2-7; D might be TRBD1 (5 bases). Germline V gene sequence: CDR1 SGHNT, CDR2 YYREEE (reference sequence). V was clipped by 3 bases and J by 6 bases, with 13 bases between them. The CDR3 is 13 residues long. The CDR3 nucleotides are TGTGCCAGCAGCTACCCCGGCAGGGCCGAGCAGTACTTC. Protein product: CASSYPGRAEQYF.

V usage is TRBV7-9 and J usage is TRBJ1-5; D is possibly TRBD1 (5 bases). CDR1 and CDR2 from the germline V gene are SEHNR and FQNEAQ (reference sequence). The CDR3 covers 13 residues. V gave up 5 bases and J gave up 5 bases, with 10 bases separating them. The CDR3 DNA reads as TGTGCCAGCAGCCCAGGGCAGTATCAGCCCCAGCATTTT. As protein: CASSPGQYQPQHF. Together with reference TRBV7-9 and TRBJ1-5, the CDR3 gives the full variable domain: DTGVSQNPRHKITKRGQNVTFRCDPISEHNRLYWYRQTLGQGPEFLTYFQNEAQLEKSRLLSDRFSAERPKGSFSTLEIQRTEQGDSAMYLCASSPGQYQPQHFGDGTRLSIL.

The CDR3 DNA follows: TGTGCCTGGAGTGATGACAGGGGTGCGCTCCGGGGGTATTACGAGCAGTACTTC. Amino acid sequence: CAWSDDRGALRGYYEQYF. The V gene is TRBV30, the J gene TRBJ2-7, with TRBD1 identical over 8 bases. CDR1 and CDR2 (germline): GTSNPN, SVGIG (reference sequence). The CDR3 is 18 amino acids. V was pared by 1 base and J by 4 bases, with 18 bases of the junction left unmatched.

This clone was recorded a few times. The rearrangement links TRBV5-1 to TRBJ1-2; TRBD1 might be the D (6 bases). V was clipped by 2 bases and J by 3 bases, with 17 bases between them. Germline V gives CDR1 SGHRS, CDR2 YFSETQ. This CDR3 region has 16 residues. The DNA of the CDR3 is TGCGCCAGCAGCTTAGGGGGATGGGACCTTGACTATGGCTACACCTTC. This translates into CASSLGGWDLDYGYTF.

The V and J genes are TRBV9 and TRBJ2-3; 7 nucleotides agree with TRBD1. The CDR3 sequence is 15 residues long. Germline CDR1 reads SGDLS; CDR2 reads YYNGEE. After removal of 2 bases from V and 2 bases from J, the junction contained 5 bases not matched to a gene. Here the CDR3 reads CASSVKGQSTDTQYF. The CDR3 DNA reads TGTGCCAGCAGCGTTAAGGGACAGTCCACAGATACGCAGTATTTT.

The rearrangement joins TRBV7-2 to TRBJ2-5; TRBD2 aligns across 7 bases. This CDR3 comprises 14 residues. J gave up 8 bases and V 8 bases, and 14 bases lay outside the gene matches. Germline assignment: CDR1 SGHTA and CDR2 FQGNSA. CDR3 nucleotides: TGTGCCAGCTGCCCGGGACGGGGGGTGGGTACCCAGTACTTC. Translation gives CASCPGRGVGTQYF.

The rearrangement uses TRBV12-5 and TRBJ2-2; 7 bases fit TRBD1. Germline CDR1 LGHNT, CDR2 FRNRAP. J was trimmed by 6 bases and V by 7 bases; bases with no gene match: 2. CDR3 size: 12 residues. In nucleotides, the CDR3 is TGTGCTAGTGCAGGGGGACCCGGGGAGCTGTTTTTT. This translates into CASAGGPGELFF.

The CDR3 here is CASSSQAGGVETQYF. CDR3 nucleotide sequence: TGTGCCAGCAGCTCACAGGCTGGCGGGGTAGAGACCCAGTACTTC. J is TRBJ2-5 and V is TRBV11-2, with a possible D match to TRBD2 (6 bases). Germline lookup yields CDR1 SGHAT and CDR2 FQNNGV. The V end was cut by 4 bases, the J end by 4 bases, with 16 bases between. The CDR3 consists of 15 residues.

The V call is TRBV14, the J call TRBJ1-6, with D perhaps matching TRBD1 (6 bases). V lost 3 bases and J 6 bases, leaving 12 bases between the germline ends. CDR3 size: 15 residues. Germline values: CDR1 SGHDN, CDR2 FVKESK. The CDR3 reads CASSHRGASNSPLHF. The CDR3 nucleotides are TGTGCCAGCAGCCATCGGGGGGCAAGTAATTCACCCCTCCACTTT.

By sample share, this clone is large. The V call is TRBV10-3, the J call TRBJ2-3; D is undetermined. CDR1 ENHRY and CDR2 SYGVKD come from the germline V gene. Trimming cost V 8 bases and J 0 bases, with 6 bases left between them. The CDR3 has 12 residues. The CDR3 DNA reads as TGTGCCATCGGCCCGAGCACAGATACGCAGTATTTT. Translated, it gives CAIGPSTDTQYF.

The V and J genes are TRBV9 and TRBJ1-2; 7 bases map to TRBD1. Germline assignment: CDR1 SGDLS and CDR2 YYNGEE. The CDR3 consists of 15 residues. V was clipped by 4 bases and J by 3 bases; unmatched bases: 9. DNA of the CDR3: TGTGCCAGCAGCCCCCCACGAGGGACAGACTATGGCTACACCTTC. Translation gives CASSPPRGTDYGYTF.

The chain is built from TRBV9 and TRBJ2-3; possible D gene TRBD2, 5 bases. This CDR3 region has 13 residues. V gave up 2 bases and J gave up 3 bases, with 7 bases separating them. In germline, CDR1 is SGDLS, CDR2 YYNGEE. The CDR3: CASSVRTTDTQYF. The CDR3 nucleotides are TGTGCCAGCAGCGTGAGGACTACAGATACGCAGTATTTT.

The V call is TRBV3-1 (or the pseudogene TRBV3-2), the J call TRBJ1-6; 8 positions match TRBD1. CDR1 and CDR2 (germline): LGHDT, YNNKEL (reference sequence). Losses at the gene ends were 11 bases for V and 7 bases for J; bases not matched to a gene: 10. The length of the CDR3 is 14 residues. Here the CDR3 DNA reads TGTGCCGCAGGACTCAGGGGGCAGAATTCACCCCTCCACTTT. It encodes CAAGLRGQNSPLHF.

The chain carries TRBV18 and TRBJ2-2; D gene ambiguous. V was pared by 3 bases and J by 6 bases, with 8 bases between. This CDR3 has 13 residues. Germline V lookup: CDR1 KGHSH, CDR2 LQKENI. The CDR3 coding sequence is TGTGCCAGCTCACCCGGGTGGTCCGGGGAGCTGTTTTTT. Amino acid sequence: CASSPGWSGELFF.

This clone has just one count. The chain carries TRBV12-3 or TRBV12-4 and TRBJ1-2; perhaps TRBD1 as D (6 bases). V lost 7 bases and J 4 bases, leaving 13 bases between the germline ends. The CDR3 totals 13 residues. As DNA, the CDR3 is TGTGCCAGCACCAGGACAGTGACCTATGGCTACACCTTC. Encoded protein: CASTRTVTYGYTF.

In DNA form, the CDR3 reads TGTGCCAGCAGCGTAGTAGTCACAGATACGCAGTATTTT. It specifies CASSVVVTDTQYF. The V gene is TRBV9, the J gene TRBJ2-3; D ambiguous. The V gene lost 0 bases and the J gene lost 2 bases, with 4 bases spanning the gap. Germline V lookup: CDR1 SGDLS, CDR2 YYNGEE. This CDR3 is built from 13 residues.

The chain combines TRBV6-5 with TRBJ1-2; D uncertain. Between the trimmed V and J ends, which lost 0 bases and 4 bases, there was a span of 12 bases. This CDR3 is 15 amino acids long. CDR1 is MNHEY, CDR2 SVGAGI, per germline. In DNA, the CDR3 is TGTGCCAGCAGTTACTCGAGTAGTCGTTTCTATGGCTACACCTTC. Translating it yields CASSYSSSRFYGYTF.

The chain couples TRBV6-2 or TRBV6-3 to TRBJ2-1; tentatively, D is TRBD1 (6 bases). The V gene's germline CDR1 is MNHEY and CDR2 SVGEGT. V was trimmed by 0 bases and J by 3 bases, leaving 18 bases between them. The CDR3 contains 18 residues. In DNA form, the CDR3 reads TGTGCCAGCAGTTACTCGAAACTGGGGGCACAGTTCTACAATGAGCAGTTCTTC. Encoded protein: CASSYSKLGAQFYNEQFF.

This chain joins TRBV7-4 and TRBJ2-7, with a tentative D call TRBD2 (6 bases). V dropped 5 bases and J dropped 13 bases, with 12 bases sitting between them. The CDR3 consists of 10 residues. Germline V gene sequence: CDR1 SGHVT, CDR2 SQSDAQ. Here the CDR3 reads CASSPRDSYF. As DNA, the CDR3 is TGTGCCAGCAGCCCCCGGGACTCATACTTC.

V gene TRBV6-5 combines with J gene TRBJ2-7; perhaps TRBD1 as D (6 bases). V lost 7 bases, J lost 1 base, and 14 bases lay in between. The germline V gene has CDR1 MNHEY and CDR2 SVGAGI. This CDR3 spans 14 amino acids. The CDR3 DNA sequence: TGTGCCAGCACCATCACACAGGGTTCCTACGAGCAGTACTTC. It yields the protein CASTITQGSYEQYF.

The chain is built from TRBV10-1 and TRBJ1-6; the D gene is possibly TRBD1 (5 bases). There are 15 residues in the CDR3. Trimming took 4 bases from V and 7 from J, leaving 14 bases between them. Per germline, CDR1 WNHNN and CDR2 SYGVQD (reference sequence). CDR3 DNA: TGCGCCAGCAGTGCATCCAGGGTGGAAAATTCACCCCTCCACTTT. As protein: CASSASRVENSPLHF.

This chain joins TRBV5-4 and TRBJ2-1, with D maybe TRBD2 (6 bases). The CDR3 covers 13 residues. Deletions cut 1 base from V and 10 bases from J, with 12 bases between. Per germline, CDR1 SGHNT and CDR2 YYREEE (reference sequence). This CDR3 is CASSLPEGREQFF. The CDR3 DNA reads TGTGCCAGCAGCTTGCCGGAGGGGCGAGAGCAGTTCTTC. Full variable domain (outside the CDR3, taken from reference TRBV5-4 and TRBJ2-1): ETGVTQSPTHLIKTRGQQVTLRCSSQSGHNTVSWYQQALGQGPQFIFQYYREEENGRGNFPPRFSGLQFPNYSSELNVNALELDDSALYLCASSLPEGREQFFGPGTRLTVL.